These T cell receptor beta chains were read from a single sample in a study of CD8 T cells in Susac syndrome. MiXCR, applied by TCRdb to the immunoSEQ multiplex PCR reads, yields one record per CDR3 protein. The data hold about 120,000 distinct CDR3 sequences, with 94% observed a single time. Input material: CD4+ T cells from PBMCs. These receptors came from a human donor in good health. Each CDR3 is given with its conserved first and last residue. Each record gives: J gene, V gene, D gene, clone size, CDR3 protein, CDR3 DNA. The D gene is left open where the match is weak. A row's size may be missing; if present it is once, few, many or a size class.

j_gene: TRBJ1-2
v_gene: TRBV29-1
d_gene: TRBD1
abundance: .
CDR3aa: CSVGQGSPYYGYTF
CDR3nt: TGCAGCGTCGGACAGGGCAGCCCTTACTATGGCTACACCTTC

j_gene: TRBJ2-7
v_gene: TRBV19
d_gene: .
abundance: .
CDR3aa: CASSIRANYEQYF
CDR3nt: TGTGCCAGTAGTATTAGAGCCAACTACGAGCAGTACTTC

j_gene: TRBJ2-5
v_gene: TRBV6-2/TRBV6-3
d_gene: .
abundance: few
CDR3aa: CASSSSTETQYF
CDR3nt: TGTGCCAGCAGTTCATCCACAGAGACCCAGTACTTC

j_gene: TRBJ2-7
v_gene: TRBV20-1
d_gene: TRBD2
abundance: .
CDR3aa: CSASLTSGPLGEQYF
CDR3nt: TGCAGTGCTAGCCTTACTAGCGGGCCGTTGGGGGAGCAGTACTTC

j_gene: TRBJ2-5
v_gene: TRBV24-1
d_gene: TRBD2
abundance: .
CDR3aa: CATMLAGVSETQYF
CDR3nt: TGTGCCACCATGTTAGCGGGAGTCTCAGAGACCCAGTACTTC

j_gene: TRBJ1-1
v_gene: TRBV9
d_gene: .
abundance: .
CDR3aa: CASSVFAGAGNTEAFF
CDR3nt: TGTGCCAGCAGCGTTTTCGCTGGGGCAGGGAACACTGAAGCTTTCTTT

j_gene: TRBJ1-2
v_gene: TRBV6-1
d_gene: TRBD1
abundance: few
CDR3aa: CASTERDRGDGYTF
CDR3nt: TGTGCCAGCACCGAGAGGGACAGGGGTGATGGCTACACCTTC

j_gene: TRBJ1-1
v_gene: TRBV19
d_gene: .
abundance: few
CDR3aa: CASSPDGTEAFF
CDR3nt: TGTGCCAGTAGTCCTGACGGGACTGAAGCTTTCTTT

j_gene: TRBJ1-4
v_gene: TRBV2
d_gene: .
abundance: once
CDR3aa: CASSDRVSGEKLFF
CDR3nt: TGTGCCAGCAGTGACAGGGTTTCTGGTGAAAAACTGTTTTTT

j_gene: TRBJ1-2
v_gene: TRBV20-1
d_gene: .
abundance: .
CDR3aa: CSAREGRNNYGYTF
CDR3nt: TGCAGTGCTAGAGAAGGACGGAACAACTATGGCTACACCTTC

j_gene: TRBJ2-3
v_gene: TRBV6-6
d_gene: .
abundance: .
CDR3aa: CASRSTEGTDTQYF
CDR3nt: TGTGCCAGCAGGTCGACAGAGGGCACAGATACGCAGTATTTT